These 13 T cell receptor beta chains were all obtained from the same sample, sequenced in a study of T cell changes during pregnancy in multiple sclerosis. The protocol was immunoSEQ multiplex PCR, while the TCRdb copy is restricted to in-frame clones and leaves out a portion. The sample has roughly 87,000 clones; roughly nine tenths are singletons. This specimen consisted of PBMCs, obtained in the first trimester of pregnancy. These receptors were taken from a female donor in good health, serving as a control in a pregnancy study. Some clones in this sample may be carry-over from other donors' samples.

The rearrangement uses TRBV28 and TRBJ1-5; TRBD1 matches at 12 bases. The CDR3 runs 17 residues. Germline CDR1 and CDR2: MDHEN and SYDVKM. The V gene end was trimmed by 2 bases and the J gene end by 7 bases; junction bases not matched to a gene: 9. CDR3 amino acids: CASSLAVGTGGEQPQHF. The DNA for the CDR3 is TGTGCCAGCAGTTTAGCAGTTGGGACAGGGGGCGAACAGCCCCAGCATTTT.

The CDR3 region has the DNA TGTGCCAGCAGCTTGTGGTCCAGGGGCTCGGATGAAAAACTGTTTTTT. Translating gives CASSLWSRGSDEKLFF. The chain joins TRBV5-6 to TRBJ1-4, with a tentative D call TRBD1 (6 bases). The germline gives CDR1 SGHDT, CDR2 YYEEEE. The CDR3 extends over 16 amino acids. V lost 1 base, J lost 6 bases, and 16 bases lay in between. Looking up the rest from reference TRBV5-6 and TRBJ1-4 gives the full variable domain: DAGVTQSPTHLIKTRGQQVTLRCSPKSGHDTVSWYQQALGQGPQFIFQYYEEEERQRGNFPDRFSGHQFPNYSSELNVNALLLGDSALYLCASSLWSRGSDEKLFFGSGTQLSVL.

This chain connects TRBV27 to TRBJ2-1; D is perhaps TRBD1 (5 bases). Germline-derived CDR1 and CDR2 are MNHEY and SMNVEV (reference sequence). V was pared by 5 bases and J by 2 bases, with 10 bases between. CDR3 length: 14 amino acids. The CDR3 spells CASSRGTPYNEQFF. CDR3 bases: TGTGCCAGCAGTAGGGGAACCCCCTACAATGAGCAGTTCTTC.

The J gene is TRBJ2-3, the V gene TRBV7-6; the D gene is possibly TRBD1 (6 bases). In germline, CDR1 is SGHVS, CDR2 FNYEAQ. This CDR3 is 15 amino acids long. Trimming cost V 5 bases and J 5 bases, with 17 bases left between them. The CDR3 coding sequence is TGTGCCAGCAGCCCAGGGGACCTTAGGGGAGATACGCAGTATTTT. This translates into CASSPGDLRGDTQYF.

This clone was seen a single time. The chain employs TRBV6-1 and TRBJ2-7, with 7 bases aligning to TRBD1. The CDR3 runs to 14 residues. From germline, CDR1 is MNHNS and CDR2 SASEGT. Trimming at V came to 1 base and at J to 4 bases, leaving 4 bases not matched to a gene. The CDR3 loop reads CASSEDGQVYEQYF. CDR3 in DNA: TGTGCCAGCAGTGAAGACGGACAGGTATACGAGCAGTACTTC.

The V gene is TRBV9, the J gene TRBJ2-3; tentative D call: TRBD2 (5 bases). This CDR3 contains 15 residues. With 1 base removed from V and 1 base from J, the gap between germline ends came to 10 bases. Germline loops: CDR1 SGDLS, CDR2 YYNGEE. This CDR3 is CASSVRSGRTDTQYF. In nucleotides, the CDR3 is TGTGCCAGCAGCGTACGGAGCGGACGCACAGATACGCAGTATTTT.

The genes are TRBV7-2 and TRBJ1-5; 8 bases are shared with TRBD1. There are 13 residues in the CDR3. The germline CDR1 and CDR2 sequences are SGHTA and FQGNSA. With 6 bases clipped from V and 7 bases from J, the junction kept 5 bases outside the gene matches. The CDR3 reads CASRQGGGQPQHF. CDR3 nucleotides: TGTGCCAGCAGACAGGGGGGAGGACAGCCCCAGCATTTT.

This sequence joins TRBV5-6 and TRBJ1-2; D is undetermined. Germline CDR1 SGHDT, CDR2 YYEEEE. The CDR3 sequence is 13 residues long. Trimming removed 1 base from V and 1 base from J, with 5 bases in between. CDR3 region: CASSLPDNYGYTF. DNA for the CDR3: TGTGCCAGCAGCTTGCCAGATAACTATGGCTACACCTTC.

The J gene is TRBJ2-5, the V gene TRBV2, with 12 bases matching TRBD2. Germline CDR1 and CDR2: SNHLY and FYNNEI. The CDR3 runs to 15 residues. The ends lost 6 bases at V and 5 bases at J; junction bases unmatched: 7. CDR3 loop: CASSRTSGVGETQYF. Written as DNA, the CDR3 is TGTGCCAGCAGCAGGACTAGCGGGGTGGGGGAGACCCAGTACTTC.

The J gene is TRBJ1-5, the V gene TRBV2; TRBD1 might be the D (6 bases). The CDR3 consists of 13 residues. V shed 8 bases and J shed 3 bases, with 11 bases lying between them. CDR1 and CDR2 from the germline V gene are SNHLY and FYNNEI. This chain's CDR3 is CASGDTLNQPQHF. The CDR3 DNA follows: TGTGCCAGCGGGGACACTCTCAATCAGCCCCAGCATTTT.

CDR3 protein: CASSESGTGPGNTIYF. CDR3 bases: TGCGCCAGCAGCGAATCCGGGACAGGGCCCGGAAACACCATATATTTT. The chain couples TRBV4-3 to TRBJ1-3; 9 bases agree with TRBD1. CDR1 is LGHNA, CDR2 YSLEER, per germline. V was clipped by 5 bases and J by 4 bases; unmatched bases: 9. The CDR3 totals 16 residues.

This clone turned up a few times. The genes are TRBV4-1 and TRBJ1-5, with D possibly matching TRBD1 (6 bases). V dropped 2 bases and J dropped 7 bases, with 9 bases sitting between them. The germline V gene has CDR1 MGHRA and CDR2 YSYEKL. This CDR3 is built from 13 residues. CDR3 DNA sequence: TGCGCCAGCAGCCAAACAGGGTGGCAGCCCCAGCATTTT. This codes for CASSQTGWQPQHF.

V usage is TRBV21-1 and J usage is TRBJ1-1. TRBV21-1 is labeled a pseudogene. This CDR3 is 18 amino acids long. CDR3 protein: CASSKKKCREGYYTEAFF. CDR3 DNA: TGTGCCAGCAGCAAAAAGAAGTGCAGGGAGGGGTATTACACTGAAGCTTTCTTT.